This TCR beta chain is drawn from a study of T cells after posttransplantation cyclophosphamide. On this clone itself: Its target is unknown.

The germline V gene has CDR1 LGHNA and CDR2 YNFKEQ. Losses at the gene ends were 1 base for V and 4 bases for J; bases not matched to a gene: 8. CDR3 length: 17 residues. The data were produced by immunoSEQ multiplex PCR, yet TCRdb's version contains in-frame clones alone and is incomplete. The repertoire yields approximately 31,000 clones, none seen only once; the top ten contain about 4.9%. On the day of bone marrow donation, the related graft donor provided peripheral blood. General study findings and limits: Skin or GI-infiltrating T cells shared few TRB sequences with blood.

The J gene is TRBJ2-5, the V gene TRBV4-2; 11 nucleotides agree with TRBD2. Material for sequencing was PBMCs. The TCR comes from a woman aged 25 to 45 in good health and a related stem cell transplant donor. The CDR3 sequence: CASSQGGSGGALETQYF. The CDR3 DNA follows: TGTGCCAGCAGCCAAGGGGGTAGCGGGGGGGCCTTAGAGACCCAGTACTTC.